One sample yielded the 30 T cell receptor beta chains listed below, sequenced in a study of blood T cell repertoires in COVID-19. Clones were sequenced by immunoSEQ multiplex PCR, and TCRdb holds only the in-frame ones, with some missing. Of some 200,000 clones in the sample, 65% to 85% were seen once. The sample consisted of peripheral blood. The source is a woman in her twenties or thirties with COVID-19, enrolled during active disease.

CDR3 DNA sequence: TGTGCCAGCAGCCAAGAGGGACTAGGGAGCACAGATACGCAGTATTTT. Translated: CASSQEGLGSTDTQYF. The chain recombines TRBV6-4 with TRBJ2-3; 8 bases map to TRBD2. Germline values: CDR1 MRHNA, CDR2 SNTAGT. CDR3 length: 16 amino acids. Germline trimming cut 6 bases from V and 0 bases from J; bases unmatched to any gene: 8.

The chain couples TRBV27 to TRBJ2-7; 9 bases align to TRBD1. The germline gives CDR1 MNHEY, CDR2 SMNVEV (reference sequence). This CDR3 is built from 15 residues. The V gene end was trimmed by 5 bases and the J gene end by 1 base; junction bases not matched to a gene: 6. The CDR3 loop reads CASSLTGGLSYEQYF. The CDR3 DNA follows: TGTGCCAGCAGTCTCACAGGGGGCCTGTCCTACGAGCAGTACTTC.

To note about this clone: Additional DNA sequences in this sample encode the identical CDR3. The chain recombines TRBV7-8 with TRBJ2-7; D possibly corresponds to TRBD1 (6 bases). This CDR3 is 14 amino acids long. Germline V gives CDR1 SGHVS, CDR2 FQNEAQ. V was clipped by 2 bases and J by 2 bases, with 10 bases between them. The CDR3 DNA is TGTGCCAGCAGCTTAAGGACAGCAGCCTACGAGCAGTACTTC. Amino acid sequence: CASSLRTAAYEQYF.

The genes are TRBV29-1 and TRBJ1-2, with D perhaps TRBD1 (5 bases). Germline V gene data show CDR1 as SQVTM and CDR2 as ANQGSEA. There are 16 residues in the CDR3. Trimming pared 3 bases from V and 4 bases from J, leaving 21 bases between. CDR3 residues: CSVDLGREGLGYGYTF. The CDR3, as DNA: TGCAGCGTTGATCTAGGCAGGGAGGGCCTCGGCTATGGCTACACCTTC.

V usage is TRBV11-2 and J usage is TRBJ2-5; D perhaps matches TRBD2 (6 bases). Germline CDR1 SGHAT, CDR2 FQNNGV. The CDR3 spans 15 residues. The V end was cut by 4 bases, the J end by 3 bases, with 15 bases between. The CDR3 DNA sequence: TGTGCCAGCAGCTGGGCCGGGACTCGCAAAGAGACCCAGTACTTC. It codes for CASSWAGTRKETQYF.

The chain links TRBV29-1 to TRBJ2-5; the match to TRBD1 covers 8 bases. V was pared by 3 bases and J by 3 bases, with 21 bases of the junction left unmatched. This CDR3 is 19 amino acids long. CDR1 and CDR2 (germline): SQVTM, ANQGSEA. CDR3 loop: CSVDFRGTGGGFLKETQYF. The CDR3 bases are TGCAGCGTTGATTTTCGCGGGACAGGTGGAGGGTTTCTAAAAGAGACCCAGTACTTC. Full variable domain (rest looked up from reference TRBV29-1 and TRBJ2-5): SAVISQKPSRDICQRGTSLTIQCQVDSQVTMMFWYRQQPGQSLTLIATANQGSEATYESGFVIDKFPISRPNLTFSTLTVSNMSPEDSSIYLCSVDFRGTGGGFLKETQYFGPGTRLLVL.

The J gene is TRBJ2-7, the V gene TRBV12-3 or TRBV12-4; D remains ambiguous. The CDR3 is made up of 13 amino acids. The germline V and J ends were trimmed by 4 bases and 0 bases, with 7 bases remaining between them. DNA for the CDR3: TGTGCCAGCAGTTCAGCCCACTCCTACGAGCAGTACTTC. Its protein product is CASSSAHSYEQYF.

The chain links TRBV30 to TRBJ2-7; D might be TRBD1 (5 bases). The V gene's germline CDR1 is GTSNPN and CDR2 SVGIG (reference sequence). The V gene lost 4 bases and the J gene lost 0 bases, with 13 bases spanning the gap. This CDR3 is built from 14 residues. DNA for the CDR3: TGTGCCTGGACGAAGACAGCGAGCTCCTACGAGCAGTACTTC. Translation: CAWTKTASSYEQYF.

The chain joins TRBV19 to TRBJ1-5; TRBD1 might be the D (5 bases). The V and J ends lost 3 bases and 6 bases respectively, with 15 bases between them. Germline CDR1 and CDR2: LNHDA and SQIVND (reference sequence). This CDR3 spans 15 amino acids. This CDR3 is CASSMGHSSSQPQHF. CDR3 nucleotide sequence: TGTGCCAGTAGTATGGGGCACTCCTCGAGTCAGCCCCAGCATTTT.

V gene TRBV27 combines with J gene TRBJ1-4; D is uncertain. V lost 3 bases to trimming and J lost 0 bases, with 11 bases between them. Per germline, CDR1 MNHEY and CDR2 SMNVEV (reference sequence). The CDR3 runs 16 residues. CDR3 nucleotide sequence: TGTGCCAGCAGTTTGGGGAGTTTTGCAACTAATGAAAAACTGTTTTTT. Translation: CASSLGSFATNEKLFF.

CDR3 in amino acids: CATSDLATGRANYGYTF. CDR3 coding DNA: TGTGCCACCAGTGATTTAGCGACAGGGAGAGCTAACTATGGCTACACCTTC. J is TRBJ1-2 and V is TRBV24-1; the match to TRBD1 covers 7 bases. The CDR3 totals 17 residues. CDR1 is KGHDR and CDR2 is SFDVKD in the germline V gene. V shed 1 base, J shed 0 bases, and the junction held 7 bases outside the gene matches.

The chain joins TRBV3-1 (or the pseudogene TRBV3-2) to TRBJ2-2; no clear D. V was shortened by 5 bases and J by 6 bases, with 7 bases between the two germline ends. CDR3 length: 12 amino acids. CDR1 is LGHDT and CDR2 is YNNKEL in the germline V gene (reference sequence). The CDR3 loop is CASSSLPGELFF. CDR3 bases: TGTGCCAGCAGCTCCCTACCCGGGGAGCTGTTTTTT.

CDR3 residues: CASTRGETQYF. The DNA for the CDR3 is TGTGCCAGCACGAGGGGGGAGACCCAGTACTTC. The V gene is TRBV2, the J gene TRBJ2-5, with D perhaps matching TRBD1 (6 bases). This CDR3 has 11 residues. V dropped 7 bases and J dropped 5 bases, with 8 bases sitting between them. Germline V CDR1 and CDR2: SNHLY, FYNNEI.

This clone showed up just once. The chain has TRBV4-1 and TRBJ1-3; the match to TRBD1 covers 7 bases. Germline CDR1 is MGHRA and CDR2 is YSYEKL. This CDR3 has 17 residues. V dropped 3 bases and J dropped 0; count of bases not matched to a gene: 8. This CDR3 is CASSQSMDRRSGNTIYF. CDR3 DNA sequence: TGCGCCAGCAGCCAGAGTATGGACAGGCGCTCTGGAAACACCATATATTTT.

The V call is TRBV5-4, the J call TRBJ1-2; D is perhaps TRBD1 (6 bases). The CDR3 extends over 14 amino acids. V gave up 4 bases and J gave up 7 bases, with 17 bases separating them. Per germline, CDR1 SGHNT and CDR2 YYREEE (reference sequence). The DNA for the CDR3 is TGTGCCAGCAGCCCGGGGGGCTCGCGCTCTGGCTACACCTTC. Its translation is CASSPGGSRSGYTF.

The chain has TRBV7-9 and TRBJ2-1; D is undetermined. The CDR3 is 10 residues long. V gave up 5 bases and J gave up 8 bases, with 4 bases separating them. Germline V CDR1 and CDR2: SEHNR, FQNEAQ (reference sequence). CDR3 loop: CASSLHEQFF. CDR3 DNA sequence: TGTGCCAGCAGCCTTCATGAGCAGTTCTTC.

The chain combines TRBV5-1 with TRBJ2-5; D not resolved. CDR3 length: 12 residues. Trimming removed 4 bases from V and 2 bases from J, with 6 bases in between. The germline CDR1 and CDR2 sequences are SGHRS and YFSETQ. CDR3 sequence (DNA): TGCGCCAGCAGCCAACAGCAAGAGACCCAGTACTTC. Protein: CASSQQQETQYF.

The J gene is TRBJ2-5, the V gene TRBV2; D possibly corresponds to TRBD1 (5 bases). Germline V gene sequence: CDR1 SNHLY, CDR2 FYNNEI. V gave up 3 bases and J gave up 5 bases, with 16 bases separating them. The CDR3 covers 15 residues. In nucleotides, the CDR3 is TGTGCCAGCAGTGAGCAGGGAATGATTGAGGAGACCCAGTACTTC. Encoded protein: CASSEQGMIEETQYF.

CDR3 nucleotide sequence: TGTGCCAGCAGTTACGGAAATTTGAAGCGGGCAACGGGATCCTACAATGAGCAGTTCTTC. It specifies CASSYGNLKRATGSYNEQFF. The chain joins TRBV6-2 or TRBV6-3 to TRBJ2-7, with a possible D match to TRBD2 (6 bases). The J call may be faulty, since TRBJ2-1 better matches the DNA end. The CDR3 consists of 20 residues. Germline V gene sequence: CDR1 MNHEY, CDR2 SVGEGT.

The chain joins TRBV28 to TRBJ1-2; no clear D. Germline V gene sequence: CDR1 MDHEN, CDR2 SYDVKM. The CDR3 spans 12 residues. The V gene lost 5 bases and the J gene lost 5 bases, with 9 bases spanning the gap. The CDR3 reads CASSVPFYGYTF. CDR3 DNA sequence: TGTGCCAGCAGTGTCCCTTTTTATGGCTACACCTTC.

The chain has TRBV29-1 and TRBJ2-7, with 7 bases lining up with TRBD2. The germline V gene encodes CDR1 SQVTM and CDR2 ANQGSEA. The CDR3 runs to 13 residues. V shed 3 bases, J shed 3 bases, and the junction held 5 bases outside the gene matches. CDR3 protein: CSVEGGSLYEQYF. DNA of the CDR3: TGCAGCGTTGAGGGGGGGTCCCTCTACGAGCAGTACTTC.

The chain is built from TRBV18 and TRBJ2-7; 8 nucleotides agree with TRBD2. The CDR3 runs 17 residues. V lost 2 bases to trimming and J lost 2 bases; unmatched junction nucleotides: 11. Germline CDR1 KGHSH, CDR2 LQKENI. The CDR3 nucleotides are TGTGCCAGCTCACCAATCCCTGGCGGGAGGATAACCTACGAGCAGTACTTC. It translates to CASSPIPGGRITYEQYF.

The J gene is TRBJ1-5, the V gene TRBV7-2, with D unclear. The CDR3 sequence is 12 residues long. The V end was cut by 4 bases, the J end by 11 bases, with 12 bases between. CDR1 SGHTA and CDR2 FQGNSA come from the germline V gene. DNA for the CDR3: TGTGCCAGCAGCTCTTTCACCGGGACCCAGCATTTT. Its translation: CASSSFTGTQHF.

J is TRBJ2-3 and V is TRBV7-9; the match to TRBD2 covers 11 bases. Germline V gives CDR1 SEHNR, CDR2 FQNEAQ (reference sequence). The CDR3 is 18 amino acids. With V trimmed by 6 bases and J by 2 bases, 13 bases remained unmatched. The CDR3 here is CASSFTTLAGGLTDTQYF. The DNA for the CDR3 is TGTGCCAGCAGTTTCACTACTCTAGCGGGAGGCCTCACAGATACGCAGTATTTT.

The chain has TRBV3-1 (or the pseudogene TRBV3-2) and TRBJ2-5, with 10 bases identical to TRBD2. V shed 8 bases and J 6 bases; nucleotides not matched to a gene: 9. This CDR3 region has 14 residues. Germline values: CDR1 LGHDT, CDR2 YNNKEL (reference sequence). CDR3 sequence: CASLSGGATQTQYF. CDR3 nucleotide sequence: TGTGCCAGCCTCAGCGGGGGGGCCACCCAGACCCAGTACTTC.

This chain links TRBV13 with TRBJ1-1; tentatively, D is TRBD1 (6 bases). Germline V lookup: CDR1 PRHDT, CDR2 FYEKMQ (reference sequence). The CDR3 is 16 residues long. V dropped 2 bases and J dropped 4 bases, with 17 bases sitting between them. CDR3 loop: CASSLPDSFGVTEAFF. The CDR3 DNA reads TGTGCCAGCAGCTTACCGGACAGCTTCGGGGTCACTGAAGCTTTCTTT.

The chain combines TRBV7-3 with TRBJ2-2; TRBD1 matches at 7 bases. The CDR3 totals 16 residues. Germline values: CDR1 SGHTA, CDR2 FQGTGA. The trim removed 5 bases at V and 5 bases at J, leaving 11 bases unmatched. CDR3 protein: CASSPRPRQGTGELFF. The CDR3, as DNA: TGTGCCAGCAGCCCTCGGCCTAGACAGGGAACCGGGGAGCTGTTTTTT. Full variable domain (rest looked up from reference TRBV7-3 and TRBJ2-2): GAGVSQTPSNKVTEKGKYVELRCDPISGHTALYWYRQSLGQGPEFLIYFQGTGAADDSGLPNDRFFAVRPEGSVSTLKIQRTERGDSAVYLCASSPRPRQGTGELFFGEGSRLTVL.

V is TRBV4-3 and J is TRBJ2-6; the D gene is possibly TRBD2 (5 bases). Trimming took off 0 bases at V and 0 bases at J, with 9 bases between the two ends. Germline assignment: CDR1 LGHNA and CDR2 YSLEER. The CDR3 is 17 residues long. CDR3 bases: TGCGCCAGCAGCCAAGAGGGAGAACTCTCTGGGGCCAACGTCCTGACTTTC. Translating gives CASSQEGELSGANVLTF.

The V call is TRBV28, the J call TRBJ1-5; D is unresolved. Trimming cost V 9 bases and J 4 bases, with 22 bases left between them. The germline V gene has CDR1 MDHEN and CDR2 SYDVKM. CDR3 size: 16 residues. CDR3 nucleotides: TGTGCCAGTAGCCGCGCTGGCCCACCCGCGAATCAGCCCCAGCATTTT. Translating gives CASSRAGPPANQPQHF.

The chain has TRBV5-4 and TRBJ2-7; 14 bases line up with TRBD2. V lost 4 bases, J lost 3 bases, and 6 bases stayed unmatched. CDR3 length: 16 amino acids. CDR1 is SGHNT and CDR2 is YYREEE in the germline V gene (reference sequence). CDR3 residues: CASSQGTSGRVYEQYF. In nucleotides, the CDR3 is TGTGCCAGCAGCCAGGGGACTAGCGGGAGAGTCTACGAGCAGTACTTC. The full variable domain, with the rest looked up from reference TRBV5-4 and TRBJ2-7, is ETGVTQSPTHLIKTRGQQVTLRCSSQSGHNTVSWYQQALGQGPQFIFQYYREEENGRGNFPPRFSGLQFPNYSSELNVNALELDDSALYLCASSQGTSGRVYEQYFGPGTRLTVT.